Listed here are 4 T cell receptor beta chains from one sample, sequenced in a study of T cells after yellow fever vaccination. TCRdb fed the 5' RACE reads into MiXCR, producing one record per CDR3 protein. This table holds 510,000 or so distinct CDR3 sequences, 15% to 20% found once. This specimen was PBMCs, taken 15 days after the yellow fever booster vaccination. The receptors shown here come from a man aged 30 to 45 who received the YFV17D yellow fever vaccine.

This clonotype was detected a few times. V usage is TRBV9 and J usage is TRBJ2-3; 14 bases match TRBD2. Losses at the gene ends were 2 bases for V and 4 bases for J; bases not matched to a gene: 6. This CDR3 contains 17 residues. The germline gives CDR1 SGDLS, CDR2 YYNGEE. The CDR3 coding sequence is TGTGCCAGCAGCGTCGGGACTAGCGGGAGAGCGGCAGATACGCAGTATTTT. Its protein product is CASSVGTSGRAADTQYF.

V usage is TRBV30 and J usage is TRBJ2-7, with D tentatively TRBD2 (5 bases). Germline-derived CDR1 and CDR2 are GTSNPN and SVGIG (reference sequence). Trimming pared 0 bases from V and 5 bases from J, leaving 8 bases between. The CDR3 totals 12 residues. The CDR3 DNA is TGTGCCTGGAGTGTACTAGGGAACGAGCAGTACTTC. Its protein is CAWSVLGNEQYF.

This chain connects TRBV7-2 to TRBJ2-7; D possibly uses TRBD1 or TRBD2 (5 bases each). Per germline, CDR1 SGHTA and CDR2 FQGNSA. Trimming shortened V by 6 bases and J by 3 bases, and 9 bases separated the two germline ends. The CDR3 totals 12 residues. Here the CDR3 DNA reads TGTGCCAGCAGTCGGGACCTCTACGAGCAGTACTTC. This codes for CASSRDLYEQYF.

This clonotype was counted only a few times. The chain has TRBV5-1 and TRBJ2-2; the match to TRBD1 covers 9 bases. This CDR3 comprises 14 residues. Trimming at V came to 4 bases and at J to 6 bases, leaving 4 bases not matched to a gene. Germline values: CDR1 SGHRS, CDR2 YFSETQ. The CDR3 coding sequence is TGCGCCAGCAGCCCGGGACAGGGACCCGGGGAGCTGTTTTTT. Protein product: CASSPGQGPGELFF.